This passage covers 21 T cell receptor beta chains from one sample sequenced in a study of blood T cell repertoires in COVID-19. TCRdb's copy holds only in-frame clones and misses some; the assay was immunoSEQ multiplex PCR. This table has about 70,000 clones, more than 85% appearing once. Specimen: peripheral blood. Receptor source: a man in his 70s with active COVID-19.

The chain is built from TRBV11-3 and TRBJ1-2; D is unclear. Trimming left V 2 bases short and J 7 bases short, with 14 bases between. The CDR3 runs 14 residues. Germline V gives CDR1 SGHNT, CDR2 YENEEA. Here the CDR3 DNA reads TGTGCCAGCAGCTTAAGTGGTCTCGAGGCTGGCTACACCTTC. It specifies CASSLSGLEAGYTF.

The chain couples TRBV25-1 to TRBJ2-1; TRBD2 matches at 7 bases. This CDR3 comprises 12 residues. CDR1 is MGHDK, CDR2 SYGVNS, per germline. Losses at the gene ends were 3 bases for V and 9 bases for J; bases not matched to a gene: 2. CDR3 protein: CASSDLAAEQFF. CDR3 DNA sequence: TGTGCCAGCAGTGACCTAGCGGCTGAGCAGTTCTTC.

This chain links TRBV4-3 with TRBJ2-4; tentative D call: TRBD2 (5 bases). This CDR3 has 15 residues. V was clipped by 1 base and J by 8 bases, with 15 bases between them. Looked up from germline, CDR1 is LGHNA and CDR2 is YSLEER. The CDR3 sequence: CASSQGGPGWDIQYF. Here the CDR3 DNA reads TGCGCCAGCAGCCAAGGCGGGCCGGGGTGGGACATTCAGTACTTC.

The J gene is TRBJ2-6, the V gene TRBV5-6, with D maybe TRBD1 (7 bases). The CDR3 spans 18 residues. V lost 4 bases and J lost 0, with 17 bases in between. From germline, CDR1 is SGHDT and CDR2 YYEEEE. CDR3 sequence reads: CASSPSGRGASGANVLTF. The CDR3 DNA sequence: TGTGCCAGCAGCCCGTCCGGCAGGGGGGCCTCTGGGGCCAACGTCCTGACTTTC.

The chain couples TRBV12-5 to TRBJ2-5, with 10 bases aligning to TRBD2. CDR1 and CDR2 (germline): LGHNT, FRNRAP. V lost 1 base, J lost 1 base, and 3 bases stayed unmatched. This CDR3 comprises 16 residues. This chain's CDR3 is CASGLGTSGGQETQYF. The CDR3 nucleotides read TGTGCTAGTGGTTTGGGGACTAGCGGAGGCCAAGAGACCCAGTACTTC.

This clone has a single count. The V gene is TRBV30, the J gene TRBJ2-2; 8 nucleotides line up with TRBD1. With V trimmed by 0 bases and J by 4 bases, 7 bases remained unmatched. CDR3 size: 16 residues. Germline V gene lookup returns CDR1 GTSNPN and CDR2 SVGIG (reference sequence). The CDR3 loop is CAWSVAGGAGTGELFF. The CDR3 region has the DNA TGTGCCTGGAGTGTGGCAGGGGGCGCGGGCACCGGGGAGCTGTTTTTT. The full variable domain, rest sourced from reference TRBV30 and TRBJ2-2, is SQTIHQWPATLVQPVGSPLSLECTVEGTSNPNLYWYRQAAGRGLQLLFYSVGIGQISSEVPQNLSASRPQDRQFILSSKKLLLSDSGFYLCAWSVAGGAGTGELFFGEGSRLTVL.

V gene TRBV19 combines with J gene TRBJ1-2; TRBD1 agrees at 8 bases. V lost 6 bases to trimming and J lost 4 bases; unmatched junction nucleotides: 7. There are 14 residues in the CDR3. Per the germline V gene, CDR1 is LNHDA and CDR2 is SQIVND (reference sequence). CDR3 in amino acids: CASRETGGSYGYTF. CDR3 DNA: TGTGCCAGTAGGGAAACAGGGGGAAGCTATGGCTACACCTTC.

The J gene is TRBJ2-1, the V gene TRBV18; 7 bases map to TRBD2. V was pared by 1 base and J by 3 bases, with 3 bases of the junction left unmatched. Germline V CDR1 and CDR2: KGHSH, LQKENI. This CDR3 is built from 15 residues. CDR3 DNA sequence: TGTGCCAGCTCACCACGTCCTAGCGGCTACAATGAGCAGTTCTTC. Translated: CASSPRPSGYNEQFF.

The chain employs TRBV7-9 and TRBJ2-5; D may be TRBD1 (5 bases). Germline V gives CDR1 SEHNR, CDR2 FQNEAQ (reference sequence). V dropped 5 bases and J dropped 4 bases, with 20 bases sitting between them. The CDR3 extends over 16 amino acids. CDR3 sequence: CASSAPWAGSGETQYF. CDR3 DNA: TGTGCCAGCAGCGCCCCCTGGGCAGGGTCGGGAGAGACCCAGTACTTC.

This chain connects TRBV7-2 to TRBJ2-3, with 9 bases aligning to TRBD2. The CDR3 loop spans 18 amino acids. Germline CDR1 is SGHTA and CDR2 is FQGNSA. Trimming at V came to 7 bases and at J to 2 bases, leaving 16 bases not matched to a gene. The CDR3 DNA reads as TGTGCCAGCACCCTCGGGGCGGGAGGGCCCTCGGTCACAGATACGCAGTATTTT. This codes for CASTLGAGGPSVTDTQYF.

This CDR3 reads CERRVVKNIQYF. The DNA of the CDR3 is TGTGAGAGGCGGGTAGTCAAAAACATTCAGTACTTC. V is TRBV6-5 and J is TRBJ2-4, with D maybe TRBD2 (5 bases). The CDR3 is 12 amino acids. Germline loops: CDR1 MNHEY, CDR2 SVGAGI.

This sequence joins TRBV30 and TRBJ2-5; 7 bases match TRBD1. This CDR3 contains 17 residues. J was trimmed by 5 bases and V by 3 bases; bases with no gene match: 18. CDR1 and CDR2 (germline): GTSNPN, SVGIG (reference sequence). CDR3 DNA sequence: TGTGCCTGGAGAGGGGGCCGGTGGCAGGGGCGCGGGGAGACCCAGTACTTC. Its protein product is CAWRGGRWQGRGETQYF.

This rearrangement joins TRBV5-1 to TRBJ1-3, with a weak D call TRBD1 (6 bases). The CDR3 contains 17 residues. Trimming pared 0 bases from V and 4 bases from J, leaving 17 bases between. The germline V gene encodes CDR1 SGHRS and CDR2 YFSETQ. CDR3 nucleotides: TGCGCCAGCAGCTTGGCCTTCCCAGGGGCTGCCGGAAACACCATATATTTT. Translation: CASSLAFPGAAGNTIYF.

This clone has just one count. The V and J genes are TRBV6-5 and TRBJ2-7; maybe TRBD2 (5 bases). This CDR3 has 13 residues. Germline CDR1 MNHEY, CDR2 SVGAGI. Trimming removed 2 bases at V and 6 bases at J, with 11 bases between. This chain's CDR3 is CASSYEGEGEQYF. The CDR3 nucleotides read TGTGCCAGCAGTTACGAGGGAGAGGGCGAGCAGTACTTC.

CDR3 coding DNA: TGTGCCAGCAGCTGGGGACAGACGAACACCGGGGAGCTGTTTTTT. Its translation: CASSWGQTNTGELFF. The chain employs TRBV5-5 and TRBJ2-2; 7 positions match TRBD1. V gave up 3 bases and J gave up 0 bases; unmatched junction bases: 2. Germline V gene lookup returns CDR1 SGHKS and CDR2 YYEKEE (reference sequence). This CDR3 has 15 residues. The full variable domain, with the rest looked up from reference TRBV5-5 and TRBJ2-2, is DAGVTQSPTHLIKTRGQQVTLRCSPISGHKSVSWYQQVLGQGPQFIFQYYEKEERGRGNFPDRFSARQFPNYSSELNVNALLLGDSALYLCASSWGQTNTGELFFGEGSRLTVL.

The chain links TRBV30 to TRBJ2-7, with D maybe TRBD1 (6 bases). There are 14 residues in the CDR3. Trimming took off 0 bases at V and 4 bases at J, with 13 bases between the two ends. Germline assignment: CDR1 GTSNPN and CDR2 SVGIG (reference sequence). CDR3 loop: CAWSVGGLGYEQYF. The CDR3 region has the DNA TGTGCCTGGAGTGTAGGGGGTCTCGGGTACGAGCAGTACTTC.

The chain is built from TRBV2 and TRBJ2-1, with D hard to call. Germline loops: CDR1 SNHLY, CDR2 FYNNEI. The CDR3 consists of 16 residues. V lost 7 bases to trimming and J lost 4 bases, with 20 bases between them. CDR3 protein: CASTPQYGGPYNEQFF. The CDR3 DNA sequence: TGTGCCAGCACCCCCCAATATGGTGGGCCATACAATGAGCAGTTCTTC. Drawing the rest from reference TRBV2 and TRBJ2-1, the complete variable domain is EPEVTQTPSHQVTQMGQEVILRCVPISNHLYFYWYRQILGQKVEFLVSFYNNEISEKSEIFDDQFSVERPDGSNFTLKIRSTKLEDSAMYFCASTPQYGGPYNEQFFGPGTRLTVL.

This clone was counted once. For the CDR3, the DNA is TGTGCCAGCAGACCCCAGCCCGGGACAGGGGGGTACGAGCAGTACTTC. Translation: CASRPQPGTGGYEQYF. This sequence joins TRBV6-6 and TRBJ2-7; 11 nucleotides line up with TRBD1. The germline CDR1 and CDR2 sequences are MNHNY and SVGAGI (reference sequence). The CDR3 runs to 16 residues. V shed 6 bases, J shed 4 bases, and the junction held 11 bases outside the gene matches.

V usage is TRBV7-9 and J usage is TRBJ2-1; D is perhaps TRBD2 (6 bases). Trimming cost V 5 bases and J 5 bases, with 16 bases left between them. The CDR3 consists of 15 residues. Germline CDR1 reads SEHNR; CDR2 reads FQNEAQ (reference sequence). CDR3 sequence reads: CASSRGERRDNEQFF. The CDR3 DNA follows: TGTGCCAGCAGCCGCGGGGAGCGGAGAGACAATGAGCAGTTCTTC. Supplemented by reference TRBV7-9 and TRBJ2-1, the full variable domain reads DTGVSQNPRHKITKRGQNVTFRCDPISEHNRLYWYRQTLGQGPEFLTYFQNEAQLEKSRLLSDRFSAERPKGSFSTLEIQRTEQGDSAMYLCASSRGERRDNEQFFGPGTRLTVL.

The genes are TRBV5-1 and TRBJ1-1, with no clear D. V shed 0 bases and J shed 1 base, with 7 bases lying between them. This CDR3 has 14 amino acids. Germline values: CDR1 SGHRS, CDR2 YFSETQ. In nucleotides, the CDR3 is TGCGCCAGCAGCTTGGGGGCTCCGAACACTGAAGCTTTCTTT. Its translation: CASSLGAPNTEAFF. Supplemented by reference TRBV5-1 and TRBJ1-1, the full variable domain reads KAGVTQTPRYLIKTRGQQVTLSCSPISGHRSVSWYQQTPGQGLQFLFEYFSETQRNKGNFPGRFSGRQFSNSRSEMNVSTLELGDSALYLCASSLGAPNTEAFFGQGTRLTVV.

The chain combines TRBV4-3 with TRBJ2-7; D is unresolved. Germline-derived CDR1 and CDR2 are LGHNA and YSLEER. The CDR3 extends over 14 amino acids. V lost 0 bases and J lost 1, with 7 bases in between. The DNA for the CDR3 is TGCGCCAGCAGCCAAGAGTGGCGGTCCTACGAGCAGTACTTC. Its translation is CASSQEWRSYEQYF.